At least ten counts were recorded for the clone carrying this T cell receptor beta chain. Its antigen remains unidentified. The CDR3 loop spans 16 amino acids. CDR1 is SEHNR and CDR2 is FQNEAQ in the germline V gene (reference sequence). V was trimmed by 0 bases and J by 4 bases, leaving 14 bases between them. Preparing the TCRbeta library involved the use of unique molecular identifiers. TCRdb reprocessed the PCR reads with MiXCR, giving one entry per CDR3 protein. The table records hundreds of thousands of distinct CDR3 sequences, 13% of them present only once. The data stem from a study of T-cell reconstitution after alpha-beta-depleted transplantation in children. Study findings and constraints: Several hundred rapidly expanded clones from non-depleted graft cells reportedly supplied alpha-beta T cells about two months post-transplant.

This receptor was taken from a girl under 10 years old with congenital amegakaryocytic thrombocytopenia, due to receive a stem cell transplant. This chain uses TRBV7-9 with TRBJ2-3; no reliable D call. The starting material was PBMCs, obtained before TCRalphabeta/CD19-depleted stem cell transplant. The CDR3 DNA reads TGTGCCAGCAGCTTAGCCTTAGCAAGGGAAGCAGATACGCAGTATTTT. Protein product: CASSLALAREADTQYF.